This T cell receptor beta chain was identified in a study of regulatory T cells in long-lasting Graves disease. Whole-study results and caveats: Lower TCR diversity characterized persistent Graves' patients relative to newly diagnosed patients. Persistent patients shared more public clonotypes (approximately 2,900) than new patients (approximately 1,000).

V shed 3 bases and J 4 bases; nucleotides not matched to a gene: 8. The CDR3 totals 17 residues. Germline CDR1 MNHEY, CDR2 SMNVEV (reference sequence). About this clonotype itself: Its antigen remains unidentified.

As to time point: newly diagnosed GD, antithyroid drugs for less than 3 months. Preparation of the TCR library used RNA extracted from PBMCs. Both iRepertoire HTBI primers and Arm-PCR of CDR3 regions were used to build the TCR beta libraries. Each CDR3 protein is one row after TCRdb ran MiXCR on the multiplex PCR reads. The table has around 400,000 distinct CDR3 sequences, about 15% seen once. This sample was shared with a second study, whose subject was T cells in Graves' hyperthyroidism and ophthalmopathy. That work states: Carried out on the TCR CDR3, a first-round RT-PCR used the HTBI primer set. Within blood appeared most thyroid clonotypes that had expanded above 0.001.

Source: peripheral blood mononuclear cells (PBMCs), taken at new diagnosis, from a patient treated with antithyroid drugs. The genes are TRBV27 and TRBJ2-3; 12 bases are a match to TRBD2. The sequence was collected from a woman aged 40-49 years with Graves disease. The CDR3 loop reads CASSFLRTSGKADTQYF. CDR3 sequence (DNA): TGTGCCAGCAGTTTTCTCCGGACTAGCGGGAAAGCAGATACGCAGTATTTT.